Listed below are T cell receptor beta chains from one sample, sequenced in a study of tumor T cells in aggressive B-cell lymphoma. This table comes from immunoSEQ multiplex PCR, and its TCRdb copy is limited to in-frame clones, with some not included. The table has around 3,200 clones, around 94% seen once. Material for sequencing was tumor tissue. These receptors were obtained from an adult with diffuse large B cell lymphoma. The CDR3 runs from the conserved cysteine through the conserved F or W. The D gene is left open where the match is weak. The size entry is marked missing in some rows and otherwise reads once, few, many or a size class.

d_call: TRBD2; clone_size: once; v_call: TRBV19; j_call: TRBJ2-7; cdr3_aa: CASRSSGRTYEQYF; cdr3_nt: TGTGCCAGTAGGTCTAGCGGGAGAACTTACGAGCAGTACTTC
d_call: .; clone_size: .; v_call: TRBV20-1; j_call: TRBJ2-5; cdr3_aa: CSARETGPQYF; cdr3_nt: TGCAGTGCCAGGGAGACAGGCCCCCAGTACTTC
d_call: TRBD2; clone_size: .; v_call: TRBV5-1; j_call: TRBJ2-7; cdr3_aa: CASSRTLAGAYEQYF; cdr3_nt: TGCGCCAGCAGCCGGACACTAGCGGGAGCCTACGAGCAGTACTTC
d_call: TRBD1; clone_size: .; v_call: TRBV7-2; j_call: TRBJ1-1; cdr3_aa: CASSWGQGRTEAFF; cdr3_nt: TGTGCCAGCAGCTGGGGACAGGGTCGCACTGAAGCTTTCTTT
d_call: .; clone_size: .; v_call: TRBV6-5; j_call: TRBJ1-1; cdr3_aa: CASSYSGHPNTEAFF; cdr3_nt: TGTGCCAGCAGTTACAGTGGACACCCGAACACTGAAGCTTTCTTT
d_call: TRBD1; clone_size: .; v_call: TRBV9; j_call: TRBJ2-1; cdr3_aa: CASSIQGTEQFF; cdr3_nt: TGTGCCAGCAGCATACAGGGGACTGAGCAGTTCTTC
d_call: .; clone_size: .; v_call: TRBV7-9; j_call: TRBJ2-4; cdr3_aa: CASSPERGSKNIQYF; cdr3_nt: TGTGCCAGCAGCCCCGAACGGGGATCCAAAAACATTCAGTACTTC
d_call: .; clone_size: .; v_call: TRBV7-2; j_call: TRBJ2-3; cdr3_aa: CASSIFPSTDTQYF; cdr3_nt: TGTGCCAGCAGCATCTTTCCTAGCACAGATACGCAGTATTTT
d_call: .; clone_size: .; v_call: TRBV4-2; j_call: TRBJ1-1; cdr3_aa: CASSQGFRNTEAFF; cdr3_nt: TGTGCCAGCAGCCAAGGGTTCAGGAACACTGAAGCTTTCTTT
d_call: TRBD1; clone_size: .; v_call: TRBV7-9; j_call: TRBJ2-2; cdr3_aa: CASSTIGTGNTGELFF; cdr3_nt: TGTGCCAGCAGCACAATCGGGACAGGGAACACCGGGGAGCTGTTTTTT
d_call: .; clone_size: .; v_call: TRBV5-6; j_call: TRBJ2-7; cdr3_aa: CASSSDSSYEQYF; cdr3_nt: TGTGCCAGCAGCTCGGACTCATCCTACGAGCAGTACTTC
d_call: .; clone_size: few; v_call: TRBV7-9; j_call: TRBJ1-1; cdr3_aa: CASSQMEGIAFF; cdr3_nt: TGTGCCAGCAGCCAAATGGAGGGGATAGCTTTCTTT
d_call: TRBD1; clone_size: once; v_call: TRBV5-1; j_call: TRBJ1-2; cdr3_aa: CASSLVSGTGYGYTF; cdr3_nt: TGCGCCAGCAGCTTGGTCTCCGGGACAGGGTATGGCTACACCTTC
d_call: .; clone_size: .; v_call: TRBV7-3; j_call: TRBJ2-6; cdr3_aa: CASSHTKRLQSRANVLTF; cdr3_nt: TGTGCCAGCAGCCACACGAAACGCTTACAAAGTCGGGCCAACGTCCTGACTTTC
d_call: .; clone_size: .; v_call: TRBV29-1; j_call: TRBJ2-7; cdr3_aa: CSVRGSSYEQYF; cdr3_nt: TGCAGCGTTCGAGGAAGCTCCTACGAGCAGTACTTC
d_call: TRBD2; clone_size: .; v_call: TRBV19; j_call: TRBJ2-1; cdr3_aa: CASSNTGTSGYNEQFF; cdr3_nt: TGTGCCAGTAGTAACACCGGGACTAGCGGATACAATGAGCAGTTCTTC
d_call: .; clone_size: .; v_call: TRBV7-3; j_call: TRBJ2-7; cdr3_aa: CASSLRGGLEQYF; cdr3_nt: TGTGCCAGCAGCTTAAGAGGCGGGCTCGAGCAGTACTTC
d_call: .; clone_size: .; v_call: TRBV25-1; j_call: TRBJ2-1; cdr3_aa: CASSAGNEQFF; cdr3_nt: TGTGCCAGCAGTGCCGGCAATGAGCAGTTCTTC
d_call: .; clone_size: .; v_call: TRBV19; j_call: TRBJ1-5; cdr3_aa: CASRGPGRDQPQHF; cdr3_nt: TGTGCCAGCCGTGGACCTGGGCGGGATCAGCCCCAGCATTTT
d_call: .; clone_size: .; v_call: TRBV7-2; j_call: TRBJ2-7; cdr3_aa: CASSRYRSEQYF; cdr3_nt: TGTGCCAGCAGCCGCTACCGGAGCGAGCAGTACTTC
d_call: .; clone_size: few; v_call: TRBV19; j_call: TRBJ1-2; cdr3_aa: CASRLGTTRYTF; cdr3_nt: TGTGCCAGTAGGCTCGGGACAACTCGTTACACCTTC
d_call: .; clone_size: .; v_call: TRBV7-7; j_call: TRBJ1-2; cdr3_aa: CASSLDSSGGYTF; cdr3_nt: TGTGCTAGCAGCTTAGATTCCTCTGGCGGCTACACCTTC
d_call: TRBD2; clone_size: .; v_call: TRBV28; j_call: TRBJ2-3; cdr3_aa: CASSLLLAGVSDTQYF; cdr3_nt: TGTGCCAGCAGTTTATTACTAGCGGGAGTTTCAGATACGCAGTATTTT
d_call: TRBD1; clone_size: .; v_call: TRBV7-3; j_call: TRBJ1-1; cdr3_aa: CASSQNRGTGGVYTEVFF; cdr3_nt: TGTGCCAGCAGCCAGAACCGCGGGACAGGGGGCGTATACACTGAAGTTTTCTTT
d_call: TRBD1; clone_size: .; v_call: TRBV7-9; j_call: TRBJ1-3; cdr3_aa: CASSLGTGATFSGNTIYF; cdr3_nt: TGTGCCAGCAGCTTGGGGACAGGGGCTACCTTCTCTGGAAACACCATATATTTT
d_call: TRBD1; clone_size: .; v_call: TRBV7-9; j_call: TRBJ1-5; cdr3_aa: CASSTGTGIQPQHF; cdr3_nt: TGTGCCAGCTCCACCGGGACAGGAATCCAGCCCCAGCATTTT
d_call: TRBD2; clone_size: .; v_call: TRBV4-2; j_call: TRBJ2-7; cdr3_aa: CASSQGTSGLYEQYF; cdr3_nt: TGTGCCAGCAGCCAAGGGACTAGCGGACTATACGAGCAGTACTTC
d_call: .; clone_size: .; v_call: TRBV5-1; j_call: TRBJ2-1; cdr3_aa: CASSLAGVGSYNEQFF; cdr3_nt: TGCGCCAGCAGCTTGGCCGGGGTTGGGTCCTACAATGAGCAGTTCTTC
d_call: TRBD2; clone_size: few; v_call: TRBV5-1; j_call: TRBJ2-4; cdr3_aa: CASSDQAAGVAKNIQYF; cdr3_nt: TGCGCCAGCAGCGACCAGGCGGCGGGGGTAGCCAAAAACATTCAGTACTTC
d_call: .; clone_size: .; v_call: TRBV7-3; j_call: TRBJ2-1; cdr3_aa: CASSLVQATYNEQFF; cdr3_nt: TGTGCCAGCAGCTTAGTCCAGGCCACCTACAATGAGCAGTTCTTC
d_call: TRBD2; clone_size: .; v_call: TRBV29-1; j_call: TRBJ2-3; cdr3_aa: CSAGRTSGSTDMQYF; cdr3_nt: TGCAGCGCTGGAAGAACTAGCGGGAGTACAGATATGCAGTATTTT
d_call: .; clone_size: .; v_call: TRBV5-1; j_call: TRBJ2-7; cdr3_aa: CASSTGGSYEQYF; cdr3_nt: TGCGCCAGCAGCACTGGTGGCTCCTACGAGCAGTACTTC
d_call: .; clone_size: .; v_call: TRBV28; j_call: TRBJ2-1; cdr3_aa: CASRRTQGSYNEQFF; cdr3_nt: TGTGCCAGCAGGAGAACACAGGGCTCCTACAATGAGCAGTTCTTC
d_call: TRBD2; clone_size: .; v_call: TRBV9; j_call: TRBJ2-5; cdr3_aa: CASSVGETSGAQGTQYF; cdr3_nt: TGTGCCAGCAGCGTAGGTGAAACTAGCGGGGCTCAAGGGACCCAGTACTTC
d_call: .; clone_size: .; v_call: TRBV7-2; j_call: TRBJ1-5; cdr3_aa: CASSFTGSNQPQHF; cdr3_nt: TGTGCCAGCAGCTTTACAGGGAGCAATCAGCCCCAGCATTTT
d_call: .; clone_size: .; v_call: TRBV9; j_call: TRBJ2-3; cdr3_aa: CASSTRLESTDTQYF; cdr3_nt: TGTGCCAGCAGCACCCGCCTAGAGTCCACAGATACGCAGTATTTT
d_call: .; clone_size: .; v_call: TRBV18; j_call: TRBJ2-3; cdr3_aa: CASSPRGLAGDTQYF; cdr3_nt: TGTGCCAGCTCACCACGGGGCCTCGCAGGAGATACGCAGTATTTT
d_call: .; clone_size: .; v_call: TRBV6-5; j_call: TRBJ1-1; cdr3_aa: CASSYERGTEAFF; cdr3_nt: TGTGCCAGCAGTTACGAAAGGGGCACTGAAGCTTTCTTT
d_call: .; clone_size: .; v_call: TRBV4-1; j_call: TRBJ2-7; cdr3_aa: CASSQLGDKRHEQYF; cdr3_nt: TGCGCCAGCAGCCAATTAGGGGACAAACGGCACGAGCAGTACTTC
d_call: TRBD2; clone_size: .; v_call: TRBV7-9; j_call: TRBJ2-5; cdr3_aa: CASSLGEAGGQEIQYF; cdr3_nt: TGTGCCAGCAGCTTGGGTGAAGCGGGGGGACAAGAGATCCAGTACTTC
d_call: TRBD1; clone_size: .; v_call: TRBV29-1; j_call: TRBJ1-1; cdr3_aa: CSVLTTGTAMNTEAFF; cdr3_nt: TGCAGCGTTCTTACCACCGGGACAGCCATGAACACTGAAGCTTTCTTT
d_call: .; clone_size: .; v_call: TRBV18; j_call: TRBJ1-6; cdr3_aa: CASSLTGVDSPLHF; cdr3_nt: TGTGCCAGCTCACTGACAGGAGTGGATTCACCCCTCCACTTT
d_call: TRBD2; clone_size: .; v_call: TRBV7-2; j_call: TRBJ2-7; cdr3_aa: CASSLDSGRNLEQYF; cdr3_nt: TGTGCCAGCAGCTTAGACAGCGGGAGAAACCTCGAGCAGTACTTC
d_call: TRBD2; clone_size: .; v_call: TRBV7-8; j_call: TRBJ2-7; cdr3_aa: CASSRTSVSYEQYF; cdr3_nt: TGTGCCAGCTCCCGGACTAGCGTATCCTACGAGCAGTACTTC
d_call: TRBD2; clone_size: .; v_call: TRBV7-2; j_call: TRBJ2-7; cdr3_aa: CASSKRWGGAYEQYF; cdr3_nt: TGTGCCAGCAGCAAGAGGTGGGGGGGAGCCTACGAGCAGTACTTC
d_call: TRBD2; clone_size: once; v_call: TRBV10-3; j_call: TRBJ2-5; cdr3_aa: CATGTSGGRALETQYF; cdr3_nt: TGTGCCACCGGGACTAGCGGGGGCCGAGCATTGGAGACCCAGTACTTC
d_call: .; clone_size: .; v_call: TRBV19; j_call: TRBJ2-6; cdr3_aa: CASSISGANVLTF; cdr3_nt: TGTGCCAGTAGTATTAGTGGGGCCAACGTCCTGACTTTC
d_call: .; clone_size: .; v_call: TRBV4-1; j_call: TRBJ2-3; cdr3_aa: CASSQEAHPSTDTQYF; cdr3_nt: TGCGCCAGCAGCCAGGAGGCTCACCCGTCCACAGATACGCAGTATTTT
d_call: .; clone_size: .; v_call: TRBV11-1; j_call: TRBJ2-5; cdr3_aa: CASSLRRQETQYF; cdr3_nt: TGTGCCAGCAGCTTACGGAGACAAGAGACCCAGTACTTC
d_call: .; clone_size: .; v_call: TRBV19; j_call: TRBJ1-1; cdr3_aa: CASRPLRRGPTITEAFF; cdr3_nt: TGTGCCAGTAGGCCTTTAAGGAGGGGCCCTACGATCACTGAAGCTTTCTTT
d_call: TRBD1; clone_size: .; v_call: TRBV18; j_call: TRBJ2-2; cdr3_aa: CASSPPYRGSTGELFF; cdr3_nt: TGTGCCAGCTCACCACCGTACAGGGGAAGCACCGGGGAGCTGTTTTTT